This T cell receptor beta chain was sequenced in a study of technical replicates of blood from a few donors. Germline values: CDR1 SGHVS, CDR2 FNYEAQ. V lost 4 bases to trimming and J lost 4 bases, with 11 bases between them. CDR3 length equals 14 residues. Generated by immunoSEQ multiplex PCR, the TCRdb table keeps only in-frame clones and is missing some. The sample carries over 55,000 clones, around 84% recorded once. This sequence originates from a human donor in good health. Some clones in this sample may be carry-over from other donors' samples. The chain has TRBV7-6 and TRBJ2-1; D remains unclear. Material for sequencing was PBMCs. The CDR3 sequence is CASSSVVGYNEQFF. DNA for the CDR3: TGTGCCAGCAGCTCCGTCGTCGGTTACAATGAGCAGTTCTTC.